Listed here is a single T cell receptor (beta chain). Its antigen has not been determined. No quality values exist for individual bases; no much larger clone is one base distant. Here V drops 1 base and J drops 4 bases, and the junction holds 4 bases not matched to any gene. According to the germline V gene, CDR1 reads SGHRS and CDR2 reads YFSETQ. Measured from the cysteine to the phenylalanine, the CDR3 is 15 residues long. Only the CDR3 DNA stays, 45 bases, in frame from base 1. High-throughput TCR beta sequencing profiled peripheral blood CD8+ and CD4+ T cells from healthy donors, Susac syndrome patients and multiple sclerosis patients. The multiple sclerosis controls were treatment-naive patients who had stable or active relapsing-remitting disease and met the revised McDonald criteria. Bulk CD8+ and CD4+ T cells were purified magnetically by negative isolation, whereas CD8+ TEMRA cells were enriched by FACS. Blood was collected in EDTA tubes and processed within 24 hours, with PBMCs isolated through density gradient centrifugation. PBMCs destined for TCR sequencing were cryopreserved in liquid nitrogen and later thawed in a 37 °C water bath. The sorted or isolated CD4+, CD8+ and CD8+ TEMRA cells reached a purity of at least 90%.

RNA was extracted using the RNeasy kit, and roughly 0.45 to 1 microgram was reverse transcribed with random hexamers. TCR beta CDR3 regions were amplified with the immunoSEQ multiplex PCR assay covering 54 Vbeta and 13 Jbeta segments. To correct PCR amplification bias, a synthetic template baseline was used for both primer optimization and computational correction. As for the original processing: Only productive sequences were kept, with reads annotated to V, D and J genes according to IMGT and analyzed in immunoSEQ Analyzer. To calculate clonality, Shannon entropy was normalized by log2 of the number of productive unique sequences and then subtracted from one. Public and private clones were assessed among the 100 most prevalent clones of each patient and control. Clones were defined as Susac-specific when absent from the healthy and MS cohorts, from over a thousand published viral clones and from other ImmuneACCESS disease sequences. TCRdb reprocessing: public reads trimmed at Q25 with fastp, clones called with MiXCR, in-frame beta chains kept. Merged by CDR3 protein, the rows form single entries marked with the most common genes and DNA. What appears here as the V and J calls and clone size reflects TCRdb's work, not the paper's. The sample records about 430,000 distinct CDR3 sequences, 85% to 90% of which are singletons. Together, the top ten hold about 0.12% of the sample.

The data belong to a study of CD8 T cells in Susac syndrome (dated by TCRdb to the late 2010s). With respect to the entire study: Repertoire sequencing was used to test whether CD8+ T cell activation and differentiation in Susac syndrome was antigen driven. The clonality of the CD8+ T cell repertoire was compared across about a dozen healthy donors, roughly 14 Susac syndrome patients and under 18 multiple sclerosis patients.

Overall study results and their limits: The number of individuals in the TCR sequencing and HLA analysis was recognized as being relatively small.

Sequenced input: CD8+ T cells from PBMCs. The sequence was obtained from a human donor with multiple sclerosis. Recombination connected TRBV5-1 to TRBJ1-5; TRBD1 fits 8 bases in the junction. The DNA sequence reads TGCGCCAGCAGCTTGTCAGGGACAGGTAATCAGCCCCAGCATTTT. Translation gives CASSLSGTGNQPQHF.